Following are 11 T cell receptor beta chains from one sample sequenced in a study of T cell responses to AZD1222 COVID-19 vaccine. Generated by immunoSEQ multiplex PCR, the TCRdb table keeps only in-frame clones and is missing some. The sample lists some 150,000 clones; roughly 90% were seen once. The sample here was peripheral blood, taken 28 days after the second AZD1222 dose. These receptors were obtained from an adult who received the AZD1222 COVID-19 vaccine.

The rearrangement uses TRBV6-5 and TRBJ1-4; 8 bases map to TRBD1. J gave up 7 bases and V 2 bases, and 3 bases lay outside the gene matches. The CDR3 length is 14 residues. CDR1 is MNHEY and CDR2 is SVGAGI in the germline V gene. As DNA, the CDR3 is TGTGCCAGCAGTTACGCAGGGGGCTTTGAAAAACTGTTTTTT. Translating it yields CASSYAGGFEKLFF.

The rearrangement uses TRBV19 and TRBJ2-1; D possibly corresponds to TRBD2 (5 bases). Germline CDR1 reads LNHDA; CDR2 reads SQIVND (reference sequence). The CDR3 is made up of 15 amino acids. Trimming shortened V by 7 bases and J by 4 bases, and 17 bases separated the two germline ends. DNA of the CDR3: TGTGCCAGTACCGAATCGGGGAAGCGATACAATGAGCAGTTCTTC. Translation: CASTESGKRYNEQFF. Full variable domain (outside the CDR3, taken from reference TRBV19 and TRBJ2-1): DGGITQSPKYLFRKEGQNVTLSCEQNLNHDAMYWYRQDPGQGLRLIYYSQIVNDFQKGDIAEGYSVSREKKESFPLTVTSAQKNPTAFYLCASTESGKRYNEQFFGPGTRLTVL.

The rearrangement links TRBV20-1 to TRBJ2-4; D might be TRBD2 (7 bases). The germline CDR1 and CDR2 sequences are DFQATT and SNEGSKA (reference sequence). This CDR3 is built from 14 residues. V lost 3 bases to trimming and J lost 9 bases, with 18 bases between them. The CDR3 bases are TGCAGTGCTAGTCGAAAGGGGGGGCAGGGCATTCAGTACTTC. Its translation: CSASRKGGQGIQYF.

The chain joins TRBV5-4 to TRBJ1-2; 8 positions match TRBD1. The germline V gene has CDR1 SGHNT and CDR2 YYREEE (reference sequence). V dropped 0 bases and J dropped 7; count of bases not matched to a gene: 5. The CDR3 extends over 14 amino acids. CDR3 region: CASSLVGTGGGYTF. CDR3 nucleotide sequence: TGTGCCAGCAGCTTGGTTGGGACAGGTGGTGGCTACACCTTC.

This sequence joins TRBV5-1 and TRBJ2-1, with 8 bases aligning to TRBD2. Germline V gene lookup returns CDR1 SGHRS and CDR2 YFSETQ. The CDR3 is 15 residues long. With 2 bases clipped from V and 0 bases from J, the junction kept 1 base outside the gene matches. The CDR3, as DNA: TGCGCCAGCAGCTTTAGCGGGGTCTCCTACAATGAGCAGTTCTTC. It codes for CASSFSGVSYNEQFF.

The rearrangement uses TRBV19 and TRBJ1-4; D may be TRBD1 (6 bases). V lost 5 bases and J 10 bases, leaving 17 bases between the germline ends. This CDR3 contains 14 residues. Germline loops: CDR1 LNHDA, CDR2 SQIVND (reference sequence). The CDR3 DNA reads TGTGCCAGTAGTCGGACAGTCACCTTGGTAAAACTGTTTTTT. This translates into CASSRTVTLVKLFF.

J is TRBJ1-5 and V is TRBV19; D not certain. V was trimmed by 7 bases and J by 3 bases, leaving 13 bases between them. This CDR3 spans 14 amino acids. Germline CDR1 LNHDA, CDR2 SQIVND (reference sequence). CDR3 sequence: CASTTYSYNQPQHF. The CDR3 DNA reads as TGTGCCAGTACCACTTACAGCTACAATCAGCCCCAGCATTTT.

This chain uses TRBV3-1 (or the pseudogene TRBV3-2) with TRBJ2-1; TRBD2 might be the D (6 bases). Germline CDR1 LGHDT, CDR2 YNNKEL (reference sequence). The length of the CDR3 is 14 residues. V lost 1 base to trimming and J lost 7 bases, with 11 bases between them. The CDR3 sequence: CASSQAGLWNEQFF. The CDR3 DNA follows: TGTGCCAGCAGCCAAGCGGGACTCTGGAATGAGCAGTTCTTC.

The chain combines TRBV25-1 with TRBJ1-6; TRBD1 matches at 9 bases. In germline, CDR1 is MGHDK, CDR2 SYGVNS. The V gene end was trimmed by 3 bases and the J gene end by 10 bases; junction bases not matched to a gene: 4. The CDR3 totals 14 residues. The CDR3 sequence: CASSEPGQGSPLHF. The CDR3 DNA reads TGTGCCAGCAGTGAGCCGGGACAGGGCTCACCCCTCCACTTT.

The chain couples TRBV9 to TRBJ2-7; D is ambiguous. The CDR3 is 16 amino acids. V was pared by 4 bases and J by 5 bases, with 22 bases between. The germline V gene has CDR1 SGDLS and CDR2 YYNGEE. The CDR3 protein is CASSPRSGGVLHEQYF. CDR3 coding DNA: TGTGCCAGCAGCCCCAGGTCGGGCGGAGTACTCCACGAGCAGTACTTC.

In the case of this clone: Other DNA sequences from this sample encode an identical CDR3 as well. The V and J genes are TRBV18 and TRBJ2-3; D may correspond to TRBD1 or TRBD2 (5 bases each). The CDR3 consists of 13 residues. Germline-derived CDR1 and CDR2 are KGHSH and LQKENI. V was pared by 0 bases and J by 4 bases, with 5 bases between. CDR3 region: CASSPPGADTQYF. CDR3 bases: TGTGCCAGCTCACCACCGGGGGCAGATACGCAGTATTTT.